This T cell receptor (beta chain) was captured by sequencing in a study of blood T cell repertoires in COVID-19. Study-level information: PBMCs, B-cell-depleted T cells, or T cells provided the cDNA or gDNA that made up the material.

The study drew participants aged about 18 to 90 years from 20 to 30 US areas. Cohorts were determined from participant-reported clinical history. The CDR3 runs 17 residues. The J segment lost 4 bases and the V segment lost 4 bases, leaving 10 bases of the junction unmatched. The germline V gene has CDR1 MNHEY and CDR2 SMNVEV (reference sequence). Original handling: How many nucleated cells were present was estimated from reference gene primer amplification. The table came from immunoSEQ multiplex PCR; TCRdb's copy has only in-frame clones and leaves some out. The DNA gave D and trimming, while V, J and clone size come from that table. Among approximately 200,000 clones, around 85% were seen once, and the ten largest hold under 20%.

The TCR comes from a man between 40 and 49 years old who had recovered from COVID-19. The chain links TRBV27 to TRBJ2-2; 9 bases match TRBD2. What was sequenced was PBMCs or T cells enriched from blood (not recorded which). The CDR3 is CASSSVKLAGVTGELFF. Written as DNA, the CDR3 is TGTGCCAGCAGTTCAGTTAAACTAGCGGGTGTCACCGGGGAGCTGTTTTTT.